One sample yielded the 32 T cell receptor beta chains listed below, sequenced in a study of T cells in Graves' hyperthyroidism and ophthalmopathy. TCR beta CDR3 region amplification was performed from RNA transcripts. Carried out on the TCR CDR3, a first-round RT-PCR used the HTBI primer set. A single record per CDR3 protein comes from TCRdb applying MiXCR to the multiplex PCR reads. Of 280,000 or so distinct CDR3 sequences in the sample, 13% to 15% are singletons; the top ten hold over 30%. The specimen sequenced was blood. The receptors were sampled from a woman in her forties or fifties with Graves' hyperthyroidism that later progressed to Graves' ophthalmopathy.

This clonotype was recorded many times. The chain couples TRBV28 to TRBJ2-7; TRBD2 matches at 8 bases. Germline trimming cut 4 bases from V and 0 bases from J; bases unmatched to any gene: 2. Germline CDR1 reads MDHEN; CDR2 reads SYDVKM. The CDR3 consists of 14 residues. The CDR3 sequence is CASSSGGISYEQYF. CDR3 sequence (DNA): TGTGCCAGCAGTTCGGGGGGGATCTCCTACGAGCAGTACTTC.

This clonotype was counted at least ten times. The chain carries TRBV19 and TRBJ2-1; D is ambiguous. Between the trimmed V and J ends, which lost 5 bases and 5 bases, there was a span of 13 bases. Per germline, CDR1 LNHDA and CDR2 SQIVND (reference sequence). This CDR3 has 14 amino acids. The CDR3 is CASSRLGSDNEQFF. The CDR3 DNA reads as TGTGCCAGTAGTCGCCTCGGATCTGACAATGAGCAGTTCTTC.

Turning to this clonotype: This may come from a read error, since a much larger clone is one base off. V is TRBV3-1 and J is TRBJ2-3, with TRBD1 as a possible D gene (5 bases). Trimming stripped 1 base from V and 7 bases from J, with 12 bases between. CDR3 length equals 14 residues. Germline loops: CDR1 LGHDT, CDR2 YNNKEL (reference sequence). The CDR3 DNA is TGTGCCAGCAGCCAAGGGACACCCGGAAATACGCAGTATTTT. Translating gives CASSQGTPGNTQYF.

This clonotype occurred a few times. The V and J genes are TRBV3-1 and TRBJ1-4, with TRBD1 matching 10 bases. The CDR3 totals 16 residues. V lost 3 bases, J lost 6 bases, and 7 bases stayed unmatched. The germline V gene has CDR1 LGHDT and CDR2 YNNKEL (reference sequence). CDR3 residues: CASSHFRTGGYEKLFF. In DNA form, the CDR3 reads TGTGCCAGCAGCCATTTCAGGACAGGGGGGTATGAAAAACTGTTTTTT.

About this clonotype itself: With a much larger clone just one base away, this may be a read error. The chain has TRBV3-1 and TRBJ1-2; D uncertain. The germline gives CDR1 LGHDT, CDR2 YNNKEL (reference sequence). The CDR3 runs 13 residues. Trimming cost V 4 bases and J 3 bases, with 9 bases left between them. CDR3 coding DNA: TGTGCCAGCAGCCGAGAAGTTTACTATGGCTACACCTTC. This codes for CASSREVYYGYTF.

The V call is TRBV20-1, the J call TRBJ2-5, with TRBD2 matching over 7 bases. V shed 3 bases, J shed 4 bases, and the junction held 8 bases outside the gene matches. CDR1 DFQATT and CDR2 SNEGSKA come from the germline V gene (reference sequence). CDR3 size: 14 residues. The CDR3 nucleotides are TGCAGTGCTAGCTCCCGACTAGCTTCAGAGACCCAGTACTTC. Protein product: CSASSRLASETQYF.

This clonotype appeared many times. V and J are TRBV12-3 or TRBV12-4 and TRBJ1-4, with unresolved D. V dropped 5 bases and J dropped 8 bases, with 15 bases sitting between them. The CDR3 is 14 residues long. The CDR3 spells CASSTRAGGEKLFF. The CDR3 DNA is TGTGCCAGCAGTACGAGGGCTGGAGGAGAAAAACTGTTTTTT.

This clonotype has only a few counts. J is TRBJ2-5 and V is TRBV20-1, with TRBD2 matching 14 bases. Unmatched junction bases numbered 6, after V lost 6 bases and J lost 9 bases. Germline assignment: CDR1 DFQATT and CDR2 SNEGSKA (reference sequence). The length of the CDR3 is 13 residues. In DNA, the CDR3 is TGCAGTGCCCCTATGGGACTAGCGGGAGCCCAGTACTTC. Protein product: CSAPMGLAGAQYF.

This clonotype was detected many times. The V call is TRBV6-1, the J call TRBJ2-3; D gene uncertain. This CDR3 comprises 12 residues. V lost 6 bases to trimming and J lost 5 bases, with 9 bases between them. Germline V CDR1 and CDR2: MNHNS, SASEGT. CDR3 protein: CASRNSGDTQYF. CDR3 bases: TGTGCCAGCAGAAACTCGGGAGATACGCAGTATTTT.

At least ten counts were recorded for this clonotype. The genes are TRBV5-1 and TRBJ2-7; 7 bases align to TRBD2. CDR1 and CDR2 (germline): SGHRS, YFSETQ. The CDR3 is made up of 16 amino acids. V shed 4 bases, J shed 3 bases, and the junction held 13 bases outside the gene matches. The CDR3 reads CASSLPSSGKFYEQYF. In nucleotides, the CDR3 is TGCGCCAGCAGCCTACCTTCGAGCGGGAAGTTCTACGAGCAGTACTTC.

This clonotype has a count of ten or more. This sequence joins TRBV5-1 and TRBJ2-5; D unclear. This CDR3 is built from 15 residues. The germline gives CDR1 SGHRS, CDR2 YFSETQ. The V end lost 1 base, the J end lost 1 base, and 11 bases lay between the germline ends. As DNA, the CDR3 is TGCGCCAGCAGCTTGCTCGGCACAACCCAAGAGACCCAGTACTTC. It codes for CASSLLGTTQETQYF.

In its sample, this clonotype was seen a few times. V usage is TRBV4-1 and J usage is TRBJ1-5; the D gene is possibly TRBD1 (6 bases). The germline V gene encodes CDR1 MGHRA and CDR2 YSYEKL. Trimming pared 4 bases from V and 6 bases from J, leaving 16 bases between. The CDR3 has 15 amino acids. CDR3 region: CASSRYRVSGQPQHF. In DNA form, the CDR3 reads TGCGCCAGCAGCCGCTACAGGGTTTCGGGTCAGCCCCAGCATTTT.

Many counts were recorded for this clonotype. The CDR3 DNA is TGTGCCAGCAGTTGGACAGGGGGCAATGGAGAGACCCAGTACTTC. Translation: CASSWTGGNGETQYF. The rearrangement links TRBV11-1 to TRBJ2-5, with 11 bases matching TRBD1. The ends lost 6 bases at V and 4 bases at J; junction bases unmatched: 7. CDR3 length equals 15 residues. CDR1 and CDR2 from the germline V gene are SGHAT and FQDESV (reference sequence).

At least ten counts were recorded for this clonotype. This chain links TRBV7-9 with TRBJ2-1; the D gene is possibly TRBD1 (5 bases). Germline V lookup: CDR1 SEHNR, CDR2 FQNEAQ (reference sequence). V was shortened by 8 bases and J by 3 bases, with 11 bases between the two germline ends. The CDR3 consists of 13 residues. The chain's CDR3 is CASPAGNYNEQFF. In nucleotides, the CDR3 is TGTGCCAGCCCCGCAGGGAACTACAATGAGCAGTTCTTC.

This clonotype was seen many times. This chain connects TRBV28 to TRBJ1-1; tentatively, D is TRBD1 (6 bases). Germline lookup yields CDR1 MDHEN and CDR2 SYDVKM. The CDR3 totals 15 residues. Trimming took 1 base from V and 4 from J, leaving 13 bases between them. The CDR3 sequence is CASSLYLGAPTEAFF. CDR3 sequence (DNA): TGTGCCAGCAGTTTATACTTGGGGGCCCCCACTGAAGCTTTCTTT.

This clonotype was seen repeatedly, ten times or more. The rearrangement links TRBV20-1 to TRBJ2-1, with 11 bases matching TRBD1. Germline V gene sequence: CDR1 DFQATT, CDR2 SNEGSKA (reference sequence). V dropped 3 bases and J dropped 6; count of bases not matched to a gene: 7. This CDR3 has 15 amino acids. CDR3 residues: CSASEAGQGVNEQFF. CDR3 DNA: TGCAGTGCTAGCGAAGCGGGACAGGGGGTCAATGAGCAGTTCTTC.

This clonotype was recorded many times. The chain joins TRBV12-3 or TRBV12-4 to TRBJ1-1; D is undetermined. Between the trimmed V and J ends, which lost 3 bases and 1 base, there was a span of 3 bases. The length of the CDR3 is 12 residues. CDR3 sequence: CASSFANTEAFF. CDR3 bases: TGTGCCAGCAGTTTCGCGAACACTGAAGCTTTCTTT.

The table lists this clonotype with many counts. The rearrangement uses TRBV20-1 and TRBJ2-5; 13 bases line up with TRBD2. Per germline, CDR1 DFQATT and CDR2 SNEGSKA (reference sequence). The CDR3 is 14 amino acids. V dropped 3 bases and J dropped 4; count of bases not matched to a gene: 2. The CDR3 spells CSASGLAGVETQYF. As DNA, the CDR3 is TGCAGTGCTAGCGGACTAGCGGGAGTAGAGACCCAGTACTTC.

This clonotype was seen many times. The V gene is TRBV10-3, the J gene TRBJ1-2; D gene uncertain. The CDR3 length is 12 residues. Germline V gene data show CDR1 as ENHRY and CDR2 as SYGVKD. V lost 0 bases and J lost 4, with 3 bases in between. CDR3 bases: TGTGCCATCAGTGAGTCAGGCTATGGCTACACCTTC. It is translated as CAISESGYGYTF.

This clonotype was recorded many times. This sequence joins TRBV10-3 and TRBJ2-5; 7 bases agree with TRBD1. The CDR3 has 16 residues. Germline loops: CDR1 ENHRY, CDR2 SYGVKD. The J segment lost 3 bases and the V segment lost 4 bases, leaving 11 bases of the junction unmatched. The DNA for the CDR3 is TGTGCCATCAGTGCCTCTAGAGGGGGCAGAAAAGAGACCCAGTACTTC. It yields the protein CAISASRGGRKETQYF.

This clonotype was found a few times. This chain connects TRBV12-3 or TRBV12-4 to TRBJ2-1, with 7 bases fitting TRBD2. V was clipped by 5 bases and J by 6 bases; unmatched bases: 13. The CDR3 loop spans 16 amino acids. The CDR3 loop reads CASSTPSGRISNEQFF. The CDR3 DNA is TGTGCCAGCAGTACCCCTAGCGGTCGTATTAGCAATGAGCAGTTCTTC.

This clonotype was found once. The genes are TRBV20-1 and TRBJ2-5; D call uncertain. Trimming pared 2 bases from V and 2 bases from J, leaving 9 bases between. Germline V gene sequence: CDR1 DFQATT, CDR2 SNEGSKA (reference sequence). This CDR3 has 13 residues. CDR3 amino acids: CSARNGIQETQYF. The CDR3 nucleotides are TGCAGTGCTAGAAACGGAATACAAGAGACCCAGTACTTC.

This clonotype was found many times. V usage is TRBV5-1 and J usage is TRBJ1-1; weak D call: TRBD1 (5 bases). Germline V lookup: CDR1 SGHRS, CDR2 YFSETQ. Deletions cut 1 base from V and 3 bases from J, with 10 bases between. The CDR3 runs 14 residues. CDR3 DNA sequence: TGCGCCAGCAGCTTGAGTGGGGCGGACACTGAAGCTTTCTTT. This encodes CASSLSGADTEAFF. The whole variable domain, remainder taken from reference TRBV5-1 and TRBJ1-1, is KAGVTQTPRYLIKTRGQQVTLSCSPISGHRSVSWYQQTPGQGLQFLFEYFSETQRNKGNFPGRFSGRQFSNSRSEMNVSTLELGDSALYLCASSLSGADTEAFFGQGTRLTVV.

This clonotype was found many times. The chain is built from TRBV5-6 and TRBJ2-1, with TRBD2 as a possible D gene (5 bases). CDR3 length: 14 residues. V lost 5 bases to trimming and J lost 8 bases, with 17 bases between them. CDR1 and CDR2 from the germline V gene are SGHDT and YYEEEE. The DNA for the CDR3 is TGTGCCAGCAGTCTTACCCGAGGGTGGCATGAGCAGTTCTTC. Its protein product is CASSLTRGWHEQFF.

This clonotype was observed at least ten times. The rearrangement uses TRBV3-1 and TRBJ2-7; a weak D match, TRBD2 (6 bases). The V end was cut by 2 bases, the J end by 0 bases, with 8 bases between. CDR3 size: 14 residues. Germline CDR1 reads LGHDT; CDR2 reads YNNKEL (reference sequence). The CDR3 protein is CASSQRGLSYEQYF. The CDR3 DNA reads TGTGCCAGCAGCCAAAGGGGACTCTCCTACGAGCAGTACTTC.

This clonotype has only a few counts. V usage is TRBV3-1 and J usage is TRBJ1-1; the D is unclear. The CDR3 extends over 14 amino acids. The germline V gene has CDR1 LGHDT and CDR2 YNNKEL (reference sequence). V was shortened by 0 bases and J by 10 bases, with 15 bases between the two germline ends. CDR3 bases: TGTGCCAGCAGCCAAGATCTACAGATCGTCCCAGCTTTCTTT. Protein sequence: CASSQDLQIVPAFF. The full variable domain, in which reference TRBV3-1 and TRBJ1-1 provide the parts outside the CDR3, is DTAVSQTPKYLVTQMGNDKSIKCEQNLGHDTMYWYKQDSKKFLKIMFSYNNKELIINETVPNRFSPKSPDKAHLNLHINSLELGDSAVYFCASSQDLQIVPAFFGQGTRLTVV.

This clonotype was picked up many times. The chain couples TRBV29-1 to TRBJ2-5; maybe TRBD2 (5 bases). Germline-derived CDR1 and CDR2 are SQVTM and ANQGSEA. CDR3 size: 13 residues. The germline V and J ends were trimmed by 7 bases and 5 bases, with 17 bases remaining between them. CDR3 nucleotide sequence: TGCAGCGCCAACGGGCGGGCCAGGGAGACCCAGTACTTC. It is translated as CSANGRARETQYF.

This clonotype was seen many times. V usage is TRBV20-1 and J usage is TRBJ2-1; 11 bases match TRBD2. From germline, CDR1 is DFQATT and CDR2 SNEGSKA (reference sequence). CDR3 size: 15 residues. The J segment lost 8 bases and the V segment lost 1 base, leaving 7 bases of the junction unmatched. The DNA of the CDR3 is TGCAGTGCTAGAGGACCTAGCGGGAGGTGGTATGAGCAGTTCTTC. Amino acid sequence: CSARGPSGRWYEQFF.

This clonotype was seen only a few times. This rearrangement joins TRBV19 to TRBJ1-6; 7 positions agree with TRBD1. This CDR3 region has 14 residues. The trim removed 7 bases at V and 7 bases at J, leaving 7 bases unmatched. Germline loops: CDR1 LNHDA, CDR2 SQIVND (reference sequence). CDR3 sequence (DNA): TGTGCCAGTAATTGGGGACAGAAGAATTCACCCCTCCACTTT. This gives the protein CASNWGQKNSPLHF. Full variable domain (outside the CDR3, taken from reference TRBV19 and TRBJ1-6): DGGITQSPKYLFRKEGQNVTLSCEQNLNHDAMYWYRQDPGQGLRLIYYSQIVNDFQKGDIAEGYSVSREKKESFPLTVTSAQKNPTAFYLCASNWGQKNSPLHFGNGTRLTVT.

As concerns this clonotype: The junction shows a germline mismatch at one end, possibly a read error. The CDR3 sequence is CAISESWVLSGANVLAF. The DNA of the CDR3 is TGTGCCATCAGCGAATCGTGGGTTCTCTCTGGGGCCAACGTCCTGGCTTTC. The chain employs TRBV10-3 and TRBJ2-6; maybe TRBD1 (5 bases). In germline, CDR1 is ENHRY, CDR2 SYGVKD. The CDR3 sequence is 17 residues long.

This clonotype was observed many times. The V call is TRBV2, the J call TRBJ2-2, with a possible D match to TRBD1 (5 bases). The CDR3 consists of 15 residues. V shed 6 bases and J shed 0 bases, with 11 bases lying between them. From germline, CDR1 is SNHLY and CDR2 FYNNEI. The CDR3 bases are TGTGCCAGCAGGCCGACAGTTACGAACACCGGGGAGCTGTTTTTT. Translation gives CASRPTVTNTGELFF.

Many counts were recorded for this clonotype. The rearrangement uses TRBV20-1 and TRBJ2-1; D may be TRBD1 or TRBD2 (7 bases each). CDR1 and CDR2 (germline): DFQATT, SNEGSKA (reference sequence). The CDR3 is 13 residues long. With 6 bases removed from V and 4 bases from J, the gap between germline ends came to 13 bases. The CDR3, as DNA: TGCAGTGCCAGCGGGACAGCTTACAATGAGCAGTTCTTC. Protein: CSASGTAYNEQFF.